These T cell receptor beta chains were read from a single sample in a study of blood T cell repertoires in COVID-19. Produced via immunoSEQ multiplex PCR; TCRdb's table is partial and in-frame only. The sample contains some 80,000 clones, more than 65% of which appear only once. The specimen was peripheral blood. These receptors were obtained from a woman of 80 years or more with active or convalescent COVID-19. CDR3s include the opening cysteine and the closing phenylalanine or tryptophan. A D gene is named only where the DNA matches it firmly. For some rows the clone size is stated as once, few or many, or as a class when expanded; others skip it.

d_gene	v_gene	j_gene	abundance	CDR3nt	CDR3aa
.	TRBV7-8	TRBJ1-6	.	TGTGCCAGCAGCTGGGCTGGGCGTTCACCCCTCCACTTT	CASSWAGRSPLHF
.	TRBV20-1	TRBJ2-5	.	TGCACCGGGCAGGGTACGGAGACCCAGTACTTC	CTGQGTETQYF
TRBD2	TRBV7-3	TRBJ2-1	.	TGTGCCAGCAGCTTAAGACCTAGCGGGAGTTACAATGAGCAGTTCTTC	CASSLRPSGSYNEQFF
.	TRBV7-9	TRBJ2-3	few	TGTGCCAGCAGCTTAGGCTGGAGGGGCACAGATACGCAGTATTTT	CASSLGWRGTDTQYF
TRBD2	TRBV5-5	TRBJ2-7	.	TGTGCCAGCTGCCGGGACGGGGGGGGCGAGCAGTACTTC	CASCRDGGGEQYF
.	TRBV2	TRBJ2-2	.	TGTGCCAGCAGTGAGCAGGGTGCCGGGGAGCTGTTTTTT	CASSEQGAGELFF
.	TRBV28	TRBJ1-1	.	TGTGCCAGCAGTTTATGGGGGCAGACACTAAACACTGAAGCTTTCTTT	CASSLWGQTLNTEAFF
TRBD1	TRBV28	TRBJ1-2	.	TGTGCCAGCAGTCTACAGGGGGCGTTTGGCTACACCTTC	CASSLQGAFGYTF
.	TRBV4-3	TRBJ1-4	.	TGCGCCAGCAGACCTCGGGGGGTTGTTAATGAAAAACTGTTTTTT	CASRPRGVVNEKLFF
.	TRBV4-2	TRBJ2-2	.	TGTGCCAGCAGCCAAGATTTCACTGGCGGGGAGCTGTTTTTT	CASSQDFTGGELFF
TRBD1	TRBV19	TRBJ2-3	.	TGTGCCAGTAGTATTTCCAGGACAGGGCTCACAGATACGCAGTATTTT	CASSISRTGLTDTQYF
TRBD1	TRBV14	TRBJ1-4	.	TGTGCCAGCAGCCAAGATCTGTCAGGGGGTAATGAAAAACTGTTTTTT	CASSQDLSGGNEKLFF
.	TRBV6-5	TRBJ2-7	.	TGTGCCAGCAGGGGAGGGACAAGGTACCCCGACGAGCAGTACTTC	CASRGGTRYPDEQYF
.	TRBV3-1/TRBV3-2	TRBJ1-1	.	TGTGCCAGCAGCCAAGACCCAAAGGGGGAGAACACTGAAGCTTTCTTT	CASSQDPKGENTEAFF
.	TRBV7-2	TRBJ1-2	few	TGTGCCAGCAGTTGGATGGGGGGGACTGGCTACACCTTC	CASSWMGGTGYTF
TRBD1	TRBV27	TRBJ2-5	few	TGTGCCAGCAGTTTTTTGGGACAGGGAAGAGAGACCCAGTACTTC	CASSFLGQGRETQYF
TRBD1	TRBV19	TRBJ1-2	.	TGTGCCAGTAGTACCGGGACAGGGTGGGGGAACTATGGCTACACCTTC	CASSTGTGWGNYGYTF
.	TRBV10-2	TRBJ2-7	.	TGCGCCATCGGGTACTACGAGCAGTACTTC	CAIGYYEQYF
TRBD2	TRBV9	TRBJ2-2	.	TGTGCCAGCAGCGTTTGGGGGGGAGACACCGGGGAGCTGTTTTTT	CASSVWGGDTGELFF